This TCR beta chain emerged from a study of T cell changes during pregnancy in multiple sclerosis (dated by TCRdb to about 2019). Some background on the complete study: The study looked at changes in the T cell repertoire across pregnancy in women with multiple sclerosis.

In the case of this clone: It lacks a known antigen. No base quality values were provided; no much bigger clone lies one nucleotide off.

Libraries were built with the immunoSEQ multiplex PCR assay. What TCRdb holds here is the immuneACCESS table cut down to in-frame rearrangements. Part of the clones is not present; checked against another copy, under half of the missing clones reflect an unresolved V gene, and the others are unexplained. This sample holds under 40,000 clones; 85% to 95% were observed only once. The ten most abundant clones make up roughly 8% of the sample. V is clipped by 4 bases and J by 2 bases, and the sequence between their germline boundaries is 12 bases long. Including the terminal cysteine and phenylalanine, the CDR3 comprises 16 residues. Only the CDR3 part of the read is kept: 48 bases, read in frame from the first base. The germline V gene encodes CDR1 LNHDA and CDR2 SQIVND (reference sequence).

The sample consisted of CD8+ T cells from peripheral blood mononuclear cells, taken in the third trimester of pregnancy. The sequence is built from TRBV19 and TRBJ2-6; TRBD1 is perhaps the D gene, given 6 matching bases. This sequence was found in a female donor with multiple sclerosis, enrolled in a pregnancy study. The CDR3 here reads CASSTEQGTGANVLTF. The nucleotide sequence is TGTGCCAGTAGTACAGAACAGGGAACTGGGGCCAACGTCCTGACTTTC.